Listed here is a single T cell receptor (beta chain). Profiled with immunoSEQ multiplex PCR; TCRdb holds only in-frame clones, not every one. This table holds 70,000 or so clones, around 87% found once. The sample comes from a study of blood T cell repertoires in COVID-19. Trimming removed 7 bases from V and 1 base from J; junction bases left unmatched: 13. The CDR3 runs 17 residues. Germline V gene data show CDR1 as MDHEN and CDR2 as SYDVKM. Input material: peripheral blood. The chain carries TRBV28 and TRBJ2-4, with TRBD2 matching over 7 bases. The sequence was obtained from a man between 65 and 79 years old with active COVID-19. CDR3 residues: CASTPWEGPRAKNIQYF. The CDR3 nucleotides read TGTGCCAGCACCCCCTGGGAGGGGCCGCGGGCCAAAAACATTCAGTACTTC. The full variable domain, rest sourced from reference TRBV28 and TRBJ2-4, is DVKVTQSSRYLVKRTGEKVFLECVQDMDHENMFWYRQDPGLGLRLIYFSYDVKMKEKGDIPEGYSVSREKKERFSLILESASTNQTSMYLCASTPWEGPRAKNIQYFGAGTRLSVL.